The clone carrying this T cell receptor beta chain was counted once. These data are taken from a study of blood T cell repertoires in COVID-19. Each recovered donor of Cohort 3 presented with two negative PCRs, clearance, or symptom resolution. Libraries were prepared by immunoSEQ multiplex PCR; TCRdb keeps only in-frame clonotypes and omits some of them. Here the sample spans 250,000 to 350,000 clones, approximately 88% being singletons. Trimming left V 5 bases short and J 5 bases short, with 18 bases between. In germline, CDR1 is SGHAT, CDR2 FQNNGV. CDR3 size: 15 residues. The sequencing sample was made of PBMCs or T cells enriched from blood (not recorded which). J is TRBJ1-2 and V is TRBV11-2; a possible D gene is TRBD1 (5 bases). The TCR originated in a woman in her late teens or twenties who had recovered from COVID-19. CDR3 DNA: TGTGCCAGCAGCCCTCGTGGAGGGGTGGGATATGGCTACACCTTC. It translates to CASSPRGGVGYGYTF.